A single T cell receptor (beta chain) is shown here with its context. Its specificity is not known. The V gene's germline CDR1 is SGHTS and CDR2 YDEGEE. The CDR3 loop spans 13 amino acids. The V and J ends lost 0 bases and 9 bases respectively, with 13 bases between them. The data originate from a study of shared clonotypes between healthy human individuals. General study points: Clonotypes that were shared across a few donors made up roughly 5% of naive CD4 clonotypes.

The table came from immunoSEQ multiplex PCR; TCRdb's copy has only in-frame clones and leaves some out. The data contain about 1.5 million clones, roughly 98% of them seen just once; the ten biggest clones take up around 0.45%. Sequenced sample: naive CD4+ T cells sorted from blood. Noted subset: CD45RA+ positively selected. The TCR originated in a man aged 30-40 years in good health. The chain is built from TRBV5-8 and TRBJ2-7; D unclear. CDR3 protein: CASSLAPLVGQYF. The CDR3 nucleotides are TGTGCCAGCAGCTTGGCCCCCCTTGTGGGGCAGTACTTC. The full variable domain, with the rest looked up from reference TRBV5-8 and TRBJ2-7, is EAGVTQSPTHLIKTRGQQATLRCSPISGHTSVYWYQQALGLGLQFLLWYDEGEERNRGNFPPRFSGRQFPNYSSELNVNALELEDSALYLCASSLAPLVGQYFGPGTRLTVT.